What follows are 24 T cell receptor beta chains derived from one specimen sequenced in a study of cytomegalovirus exposure and HLA in healthy donors. PCR was performed using 60 Vbeta and 13 Jbeta primers. Data came from immunoSEQ multiplex PCR; TCRdb stores just in-frame clones and leaves some out. Altogether about 160,000 clones are present, approximately 79% being singletons, with the ten largest covering approximately 7.1%. The material sequenced was PBMCs. The receptor source for this set is a man aged 40-50 years in good health and CMV-seropositive.

The V gene is TRBV7-3, the J gene TRBJ1-1; D is unclear. This CDR3 is built from 13 residues. The V gene's germline CDR1 is SGHTA and CDR2 FQGTGA. V was pared by 5 bases and J by 5 bases, with 12 bases between. DNA of the CDR3: TGTGCCAGCAGCATCCAACGGGAGACTGAAGCTTTCTTT. This codes for CASSIQRETEAFF.

Concerning this clone itself: Different DNA sequences within this sample yield the same CDR3. The chain joins TRBV6-1 to TRBJ1-1; D call uncertain. Per the germline V gene, CDR1 is MNHNS and CDR2 is SASEGT. CDR3 length: 13 residues. The V end lost 6 bases, the J end lost 4 bases, and 12 bases lay between the germline ends. CDR3 loop: CASRDSGGTEAFF. DNA of the CDR3: TGTGCCAGCAGGGACTCAGGCGGCACTGAAGCTTTCTTT.

CDR3 in amino acids: CASSSGGRADEQYF. The CDR3 DNA is TGTGCCAGCAGCTCCGGGGGAAGGGCCGACGAGCAGTACTTC. The chain recombines TRBV7-9 with TRBJ2-7; weak D call: TRBD2 (6 bases). V lost 4 bases and J 5 bases, leaving 15 bases between the germline ends. The CDR3 consists of 14 residues. Germline lookup yields CDR1 SEHNR and CDR2 FQNEAQ (reference sequence).

The J gene is TRBJ1-2, the V gene TRBV21-1; TRBD1 is the table's D call, not checked against the DNA. TRBV21-1 is deemed a pseudogene. The CDR3 has 14 residues. CDR3 sequence: CASSKVTGGYGYTF. In nucleotides, the CDR3 is TGTGCCAGCAGCAAAGTGACAGGGGGCTATGGCTACACCTTC.

V gene TRBV4-3 combines with J gene TRBJ2-3, with TRBD2 matching over 7 bases. Trimming at V came to 10 bases and at J to 7 bases, leaving 14 bases not matched to a gene. In germline, CDR1 is LGHNA, CDR2 YSLEER. The CDR3 sequence is 14 residues long. The CDR3 protein is CATSTEQLANTQYF. The CDR3 region has the DNA TGCGCCACCTCGACAGAACAACTAGCGAATACGCAGTATTTT.

This chain uses TRBV2 with TRBJ1-1; TRBD1 might be the D (5 bases). Germline V gives CDR1 SNHLY, CDR2 FYNNEI. Deletions cut 2 bases from V and 4 bases from J, with 14 bases between. The CDR3 loop spans 15 amino acids. The DNA of the CDR3 is TGTGCCAGCAGTGAATCAGGGTCCCGCGGCACTGAAGCTTTCTTT. This encodes CASSESGSRGTEAFF.

The chain recombines TRBV27 with TRBJ1-5; D not certain. Germline CDR1 is MNHEY and CDR2 is SMNVEV (reference sequence). V was shortened by 4 bases and J by 2 bases, with 9 bases between the two germline ends. There are 14 residues in the CDR3. The CDR3, as DNA: TGTGCCAGCAGTTACGGGGTTGGCAATCAGCCCCAGCATTTT. It encodes CASSYGVGNQPQHF.

The gene calls are TRBV9 and TRBJ1-4; 7 nucleotides match TRBD1. V was pared by 0 bases and J by 7 bases, with 3 bases of the junction left unmatched. The CDR3 length is 14 residues. Germline CDR1 and CDR2: SGDLS and YYNGEE. As DNA, the CDR3 is TGTGCCAGCAGCGTAGGAGGGGGCGGTGAAAAACTGTTTTTT. It yields the protein CASSVGGGGEKLFF.

The chain is built from TRBV7-2 and TRBJ1-1; 8 bases map to TRBD1. The J segment lost 7 bases and the V segment lost 2 bases, leaving 6 bases of the junction unmatched. Germline CDR1 and CDR2: SGHTA and FQGNSA. The CDR3 runs 14 residues. CDR3 sequence (DNA): TGTGCCAGCAGCTTAAACCCAGGGGGCAGTGAAGCTTTCTTT. Its translation is CASSLNPGGSEAFF.

This rearrangement joins TRBV5-4 to TRBJ1-1; maybe TRBD1 (5 bases). Germline-derived CDR1 and CDR2 are SGHNT and YYREEE (reference sequence). This CDR3 comprises 13 residues. Trimming left V 3 bases short and J 2 bases short, with 8 bases between. In nucleotides, the CDR3 is TGTGCCAGCAGCTCAACAGGAAACACTGAAGCTTTCTTT. Amino acids: CASSSTGNTEAFF.

The chain links TRBV5-5 to TRBJ2-7; possibly TRBD1 for D (5 bases). This CDR3 is built from 14 residues. Per the germline V gene, CDR1 is SGHKS and CDR2 is YYEKEE (reference sequence). The V and J ends lost 4 bases and 3 bases respectively, with 14 bases between them. The CDR3 reads CASSLGHSHYEQYF. The CDR3 coding sequence is TGTGCCAGCAGCCTCGGACACAGTCACTACGAGCAGTACTTC.

The chain combines TRBV5-1 with TRBJ2-1, with D hard to call. Per the germline V gene, CDR1 is SGHRS and CDR2 is YFSETQ. CDR3 length: 15 amino acids. The V end was cut by 1 base, the J end by 0 bases, with 8 bases between. Here the CDR3 reads CASSLMSSSYNEQFF. The CDR3, as DNA: TGCGCCAGCAGCTTGATGTCTAGCTCCTACAATGAGCAGTTCTTC.

Only a few counts were recorded for this clone. The rearrangement links TRBV7-8 to TRBJ1-5; D remains unclear. The CDR3 is 19 amino acids. The V end was cut by 0 bases, the J end by 3 bases, with 21 bases between. Looked up from germline, CDR1 is SGHVS and CDR2 is FQNEAQ. The CDR3 sequence is CASSLALQRPTTLNQPQHF. CDR3 nucleotide sequence: TGTGCCAGCAGCTTAGCGCTACAGAGACCCACCACCCTCAATCAGCCCCAGCATTTT.

The rearrangement uses TRBV7-8 and TRBJ1-1; tentatively, D is TRBD1 (6 bases). Germline CDR1 SGHVS, CDR2 FQNEAQ. The germline V and J ends were trimmed by 1 base and 3 bases, with 18 bases remaining between them. The CDR3 totals 17 residues. In DNA, the CDR3 is TGTGCCAGCAGCTTAGGCGTTGCAGGGGAAGGGGACACTGAAGCTTTCTTT. Translation: CASSLGVAGEGDTEAFF.

This rearrangement joins TRBV2 to TRBJ1-5; 7 nucleotides match TRBD1. Germline assignment: CDR1 SNHLY and CDR2 FYNNEI. Losses at the gene ends were 5 bases for V and 3 bases for J; bases not matched to a gene: 4. The CDR3 has 14 amino acids. CDR3 in DNA: TGTGCCAGCAGTTTGACAGGGTACAATCAGCCCCAGCATTTT. This codes for CASSLTGYNQPQHF. Supplemented by reference TRBV2 and TRBJ1-5, the full variable domain reads EPEVTQTPSHQVTQMGQEVILRCVPISNHLYFYWYRQILGQKVEFLVSFYNNEISEKSEIFDDQFSVERPDGSNFTLKIRSTKLEDSAMYFCASSLTGYNQPQHFGDGTRLSIL.

This sequence joins TRBV4-3 and TRBJ2-1; TRBD2 matches at 10 bases. Germline V CDR1 and CDR2: LGHNA, YSLEER. Trimming at V came to 0 bases and at J to 4 bases, leaving 6 bases not matched to a gene. The CDR3 totals 17 residues. The CDR3 protein is CASSQDRSGGVYNEQFF. In DNA, the CDR3 is TGCGCCAGCAGCCAAGATCGAAGCGGGGGGGTGTACAATGAGCAGTTCTTC.

The chain employs TRBV6-1 and TRBJ1-5, with 7 bases fitting TRBD1. The length of the CDR3 is 16 residues. Germline CDR1 MNHNS, CDR2 SASEGT. With 3 bases clipped from V and 7 bases from J, the junction kept 12 bases outside the gene matches. The CDR3, as DNA: TGTGCCAGCAGTGATCTCCGACAGGGAATAAGGCAGCCCCAGCATTTT. Translating it yields CASSDLRQGIRQPQHF.

In its sample, this clone was seen a few times. The rearrangement uses TRBV29-1 and TRBJ2-7, with 8 bases matching TRBD1. The CDR3 runs 15 residues. Germline V gene sequence: CDR1 SQVTM, CDR2 ANQGSEA. Trimming took 4 bases from V and 2 from J; bases not matched to a gene: 10. CDR3 sequence: CSVARRDRRPYEQYF. Written as DNA, the CDR3 is TGCAGCGTTGCCCGCCGGGACAGGCGACCCTACGAGCAGTACTTC.

This clone was recorded only once. J is TRBJ1-1 and V is TRBV7-2, with TRBD1 matching over 7 bases. This CDR3 is 14 amino acids long. The germline V gene encodes CDR1 SGHTA and CDR2 FQGNSA. J was trimmed by 3 bases and V by 5 bases; bases with no gene match: 6. Here the CDR3 reads CASSTLQGYTEAFF. DNA for the CDR3: TGTGCCAGCAGCACCTTACAGGGGTACACTGAAGCTTTCTTT. The complete variable domain, with remaining parts taken from reference TRBV7-2 and TRBJ1-1, reads GAGVSQSPSNKVTEKGKDVELRCDPISGHTALYWYRQSLGQGLEFLIYFQGNSAPDKSGLPSDRFSAERTGGSVSTLTIQRTQQEDSAVYLCASSTLQGYTEAFFGQGTRLTVV.

This chain uses TRBV7-9 with TRBJ1-6, with D hard to call. CDR1 is SEHNR, CDR2 FQNEAQ, per germline (reference sequence). V lost 7 bases to trimming and J lost 7 bases, with 14 bases between them. The CDR3 extends over 14 amino acids. Written as DNA, the CDR3 is TGTGCCAGCAACGAGGGTGGTGGAAATTCACCCCTCCACTTT. Translating gives CASNEGGGNSPLHF. The variable domain in full, with the rest retrieved from reference TRBV7-9 and TRBJ1-6, is DTGVSQNPRHKITKRGQNVTFRCDPISEHNRLYWYRQTLGQGPEFLTYFQNEAQLEKSRLLSDRFSAERPKGSFSTLEIQRTEQGDSAMYLCASNEGGGNSPLHFGNGTRLTVT.

The count of this clone is one. The rearrangement joins TRBV28 to TRBJ1-4; D uncertain. CDR1 and CDR2 (germline): MDHEN, SYDVKM. This CDR3 is built from 14 residues. The V end lost 5 bases, the J end lost 4 bases, and 11 bases lay between the germline ends. The CDR3 DNA reads as TGTGCCAGCAGTCGCGGAGGATTTAATGAAAAACTGTTTTTT. Amino acids: CASSRGGFNEKLFF.

The CDR3 spells CASSLSRVRHGELFF. Here the CDR3 DNA reads TGTGCCAGCAGCTTGAGTCGGGTTCGCCACGGGGAGCTGTTTTTT. V and J are TRBV5-6 and TRBJ2-2, with D unclear. Germline CDR1 is SGHDT and CDR2 is YYEEEE. This CDR3 is 15 amino acids long. V lost 1 base, J lost 7 bases, and 14 bases lay in between.

The sample holds a few counts of this clone. The chain recombines TRBV11-2 with TRBJ2-2; D is undetermined. The CDR3 runs 13 residues. The ends were cut back, 0 bases at V and 3 bases at J, with 2 bases in the middle. Germline V gene data show CDR1 as SGHAT and CDR2 as FQNNGV. The CDR3 spells CASSLDDTGELFF. CDR3 DNA sequence: TGTGCCAGCAGCTTAGACGACACCGGGGAGCTGTTTTTT.

This chain links TRBV7-2 with TRBJ2-3; D possibly corresponds to TRBD2 (6 bases). The CDR3 consists of 14 residues. CDR1 SGHTA and CDR2 FQGNSA come from the germline V gene. Trimming removed 8 bases at V and 2 bases at J, with 14 bases between. This chain's CDR3 is CASLPGLFTDTQYF. CDR3 in DNA: TGTGCCAGCCTGCCGGGACTTTTCACAGATACGCAGTATTTT.